This T cell receptor (beta chain) stems from a study of blood T cells in healthy people across ages. Study observations and caveats: As age increased, TCR beta diversity per million T cells fell in a roughly linear fashion. CMV infection status of these donors was not known.

Ten milliliters of peripheral blood were drawn from each donor. A second PCR, run for about 7 to 11 cycles, used a sample-barcoded 5' primer plus a J-beta primer mix. TCRdb processed the 5' RACE reads anew with MiXCR; each CDR3 protein has one entry. This table has around 2 million distinct CDR3 sequences, 30% to 40% appearing once. The sample holds a few counts of this clonotype. Its antigen is unidentified. The CDR3 extends over 15 amino acids. CDR1 LGHNA and CDR2 YSLEER come from the germline V gene. Trimming left V 0 bases short and J 5 bases short, with 13 bases between. The source material was blood. This rearrangement joins TRBV4-3 to TRBJ1-2; D not resolved. The receptor's source is a human donor in good health. The CDR3 sequence is CASSQDLATSYGYTF. CDR3 DNA sequence: TGCGCCAGCAGCCAAGATCTAGCCACCTCTTATGGCTACACCTTC.